Presented here are 30 T cell receptor beta chains from one specimen sequenced in a study of follicular helper T cells after annual influenza vaccination. Stated time point: 2015-2016 season, pre-vaccination. This table comes from immunoSEQ multiplex PCR, and its TCRdb copy is limited to in-frame clones, with some not included. The table shows about 9,400 clones, with roughly 82% occurring only once. The sequencing here drew on CXCR5+ CD38- circulating T follicular helper cells from blood, taken on the day of influenza vaccination. Described subset: circulating Tfh, non-naive CD4+CXCR5+PD-1+ (ICOS+CD38+ or ICOS-CD38-). The receptors derive from an adult who received the influenza vaccine.

The V call is TRBV5-1, the J call TRBJ2-1; D unresolved. Per the germline V gene, CDR1 is SGHRS and CDR2 is YFSETQ. Trimming left V 2 bases short and J 4 bases short, with 19 bases between. The CDR3 sequence is 17 residues long. CDR3 DNA sequence: TGCGCCAGCAGCTTTGGTAGCCCCATCTCCCGTTACAATGAGCAGTTCTTC. It encodes CASSFGSPISRYNEQFF. Based on the CDR3 plus reference TRBV5-1 and TRBJ2-1, the full variable domain is KAGVTQTPRYLIKTRGQQVTLSCSPISGHRSVSWYQQTPGQGLQFLFEYFSETQRNKGNFPGRFSGRQFSNSRSEMNVSTLELGDSALYLCASSFGSPISRYNEQFFGPGTRLTVL.

The genes are TRBV15 and TRBJ2-7, with TRBD2 matching over 8 bases. The CDR3 loop spans 14 amino acids. Germline values: CDR1 LNHNV, CDR2 YYDKDF (reference sequence). J lost 3 bases, V lost 0 bases, and 1 base had no gene match. The CDR3, as DNA: TGTGCCACCAGCAGAGAAACTAGCGGCTACGAGCAGTACTTC. This codes for CATSRETSGYEQYF. The variable domain in full, with the rest retrieved from reference TRBV15 and TRBJ2-7, is DAMVIQNPRYQVTQFGKPVTLSCSQTLNHNVMYWYQQKSSQAPKLLFHYYDKDFNNEADTPDNFQSRRPNTSFCFLDIRSPGLGDTAMYLCATSRETSGYEQYFGPGTRLTVT.

V is TRBV21-1 and J is TRBJ1-2. TRBV21-1 represents a pseudogene. This CDR3 contains 13 residues. This chain's CDR3 is CASSKGAVSGYTF. The CDR3 DNA reads as TGTGCCAGCAGCAAAGGGGCGGTTAGTGGCTACACCTTC.

This chain uses TRBV28 with TRBJ1-1; D call uncertain. The length of the CDR3 is 16 residues. The V gene lost 11 bases and the J gene lost 1 base, with 23 bases spanning the gap. Germline V gene sequence: CDR1 MDHEN, CDR2 SYDVKM. The CDR3 DNA is TGTGCCGTAGCGACGAGTAGACGAGGGTCGAACACTGAAGCTTTCTTT. This sequence encodes CAVATSRRGSNTEAFF.

The chain has TRBV6-1 and TRBJ2-7, with TRBD1 matching 7 bases. This CDR3 spans 14 amino acids. The germline CDR1 and CDR2 sequences are MNHNS and SASEGT. The V and J ends lost 6 bases and 4 bases, in that order; junction bases with no gene match: 9. The CDR3 nucleotides are TGTGCCAGCAGCAGGGACAGCACCTCTTACGAGCAGTACTTC. It yields the protein CASSRDSTSYEQYF.

The chain carries TRBV9 and TRBJ2-5; 7 bases agree with TRBD1. With V trimmed by 4 bases and J by 7 bases, 16 bases remained unmatched. Germline CDR1 reads SGDLS; CDR2 reads YYNGEE. The CDR3 totals 16 residues. The CDR3 nucleotides are TGTGCCAGCAGCCCTAGTGGTGACAGGGTGTGGGGGACCCAGTACTTC. This sequence encodes CASSPSGDRVWGTQYF.

There are a few counts of this clone. CDR3 bases: TGTGCCAGCAGTTTAATCGGGAACACCGGGGAGCTGTTTTTT. Amino acids: CASSLIGNTGELFF. V is TRBV28 and J is TRBJ2-2; no reliable D call. The CDR3 totals 14 residues. The V gene's germline CDR1 is MDHEN and CDR2 SYDVKM. V was shortened by 2 bases and J by 1 base, with 5 bases between the two germline ends. Together with reference TRBV28 and TRBJ2-2, the CDR3 gives the full variable domain: DVKVTQSSRYLVKRTGEKVFLECVQDMDHENMFWYRQDPGLGLRLIYFSYDVKMKEKGDIPEGYSVSREKKERFSLILESASTNQTSMYLCASSLIGNTGELFFGEGSRLTVL.

J is TRBJ2-7 and V is TRBV6-1; 7 nucleotides line up with TRBD1. In germline, CDR1 is MNHNS, CDR2 SASEGT. V was pared by 6 bases and J by 3 bases, with 8 bases of the junction left unmatched. The CDR3 loop spans 14 amino acids. CDR3 protein: CASSRQGFDYEQYF. The CDR3 DNA sequence: TGTGCCAGCAGCCGACAGGGATTTGACTACGAGCAGTACTTC.

J is TRBJ1-1 and V is TRBV5-1; D might be TRBD1 (6 bases). The CDR3 spans 16 residues. Trimming shortened V by 2 bases and J by 1 base, and 15 bases separated the two germline ends. Germline V lookup: CDR1 SGHRS, CDR2 YFSETQ. The CDR3 bases are TGCGCCAGCAGCTTTACCTCAACAGGGACGAACACTGAAGCTTTCTTT. Protein product: CASSFTSTGTNTEAFF. Based on the CDR3 plus reference TRBV5-1 and TRBJ1-1, the full variable domain is KAGVTQTPRYLIKTRGQQVTLSCSPISGHRSVSWYQQTPGQGLQFLFEYFSETQRNKGNFPGRFSGRQFSNSRSEMNVSTLELGDSALYLCASSFTSTGTNTEAFFGQGTRLTVV.

J is TRBJ1-1 and V is TRBV7-9; 8 bases fit TRBD1. The trim removed 5 bases at V and 4 bases at J, leaving 15 bases unmatched. There are 17 residues in the CDR3. Germline CDR1 and CDR2: SEHNR and FQNEAQ (reference sequence). The CDR3 DNA sequence: TGTGCCAGCAGCCCCCCCAGACAGGGGTTGGGACGCACTGAAGCTTTCTTT. This codes for CASSPPRQGLGRTEAFF.

The CDR3 bases are TGTGCCAGCACCCGGACAGGGGGCTGGAACACTGAAGCTTTCTTT. Translating it yields CASTRTGGWNTEAFF. The chain has TRBV25-1 and TRBJ1-1; 11 positions match TRBD1. Germline lookup yields CDR1 MGHDK and CDR2 SYGVNS. With 7 bases clipped from V and 1 base from J, the junction kept 5 bases outside the gene matches. CDR3 length equals 15 residues. Supplemented by reference TRBV25-1 and TRBJ1-1, the full variable domain reads EADIYQTPRYLVIGTGKKITLECSQTMGHDKMYWYQQDPGMELHLIHYSYGVNSTEKGDLSSESTVSRIRTEHFPLTLESARPSHTSQYLCASTRTGGWNTEAFFGQGTRLTVV.

V usage is TRBV7-2 and J usage is TRBJ2-1, with D perhaps matching TRBD2 (5 bases). V shed 5 bases and J shed 0 bases, with 11 bases lying between them. The germline gives CDR1 SGHTA, CDR2 FQGNSA. The CDR3 contains 15 residues. This CDR3 is CASSLDFSSYNEQFF. The CDR3 DNA is TGTGCCAGCAGCCTGGACTTCAGCTCCTACAATGAGCAGTTCTTC.

This clone was counted once. The CDR3 region has the DNA TGTGCCAGCAGTTTATCGATAAGTAACACCGGGGAGCTGTTTTTT. Its translation is CASSLSISNTGELFF. This chain links TRBV27 with TRBJ2-2, with D hard to call. From germline, CDR1 is MNHEY and CDR2 SMNVEV (reference sequence). The CDR3 totals 15 residues. V dropped 0 bases and J dropped 2 bases, with 7 bases sitting between them.

J is TRBJ2-1 and V is TRBV18; D possibly corresponds to TRBD2 (6 bases). Trimming removed 0 bases from V and 4 bases from J, with 10 bases in between. Germline assignment: CDR1 KGHSH and CDR2 LQKENI. The CDR3 extends over 15 amino acids. CDR3 residues: CASSPPLRGYNEQFF. The CDR3 DNA follows: TGTGCCAGCTCACCACCGCTCCGGGGGTACAATGAGCAGTTCTTC.

This clone was detected once. This chain connects TRBV29-1 to TRBJ2-1; D is ambiguous. The V gene's germline CDR1 is SQVTM and CDR2 ANQGSEA. The length of the CDR3 is 14 residues. Trimming took off 2 bases at V and 12 bases at J, with 20 bases between the two ends. The CDR3 DNA reads as TGCAGCGTTGAATTGTGGGGTTCTACCAAGGGGCAGTTCTTC. This translates into CSVELWGSTKGQFF.

To note about this clone: No DNA is shown, since the ends of the CDR3 on it are uncertain; the CDR3 is the one TCRdb lists. The chain joins TRBV19 to TRBJ1-3. The CDR3 is made up of 16 amino acids, end residues included. CDR1 LNHDA and CDR2 SQIVND come from the germline V gene (reference sequence). The CDR3 sequence is CASSTSGLSSGNTIYF.

The J gene is TRBJ1-1, the V gene TRBV21-1. TRBV21-1 constitutes a pseudogene. This CDR3 comprises 17 residues. The CDR3: CASRVLLANTIRTEAFF. The CDR3 region has the DNA TGTGCCAGCAGGGTACTTCTAGCTAACACAATTCGCACTGAAGCTTTCTTT.

The V call is TRBV5-4, the J call TRBJ2-2, with TRBD2 matching 14 bases. The CDR3 consists of 18 residues. The junction had 6 bases not matched to a gene; V was cut back by 1 base and J by 4 bases. Germline lookup yields CDR1 SGHNT and CDR2 YYREEE (reference sequence). DNA of the CDR3: TGTGCCAGCAGCTTGAGACTAGCGGGAGGGGCGAGCACCGGGGAGCTGTTTTTT. Protein sequence: CASSLRLAGGASTGELFF.

The rearrangement links TRBV6-1 to TRBJ1-3, with unresolved D. V was pared by 6 bases and J by 0 bases, with 3 bases between. Germline V gene data show CDR1 as MNHNS and CDR2 as SASEGT. The CDR3 extends over 12 amino acids. The CDR3 DNA reads as TGTGCCAGCAGATCCTCTGGAAACACCATATATTTT. Its translation: CASRSSGNTIYF.

The chain has TRBV27 and TRBJ2-3, with TRBD1 matching over 7 bases. CDR1 and CDR2 from the germline V gene are MNHEY and SMNVEV (reference sequence). J lost 2 bases, V lost 2 bases, and 1 base had no gene match. The CDR3 consists of 14 residues. In nucleotides, the CDR3 is TGTGCCAGCAGTTTAGACAGGGCCACAGATACGCAGTATTTT. The encoded protein is CASSLDRATDTQYF.

The V gene is TRBV6-6, the J gene TRBJ1-2; maybe TRBD1 (6 bases). Germline V CDR1 and CDR2: MNHNY, SVGAGI (reference sequence). CDR3 length equals 13 residues. V was pared by 6 bases and J by 6 bases, with 14 bases between. In nucleotides, the CDR3 is TGTGCCAGCAGCCAAGGGACATCGGATGGCTACACCTTC. Encoded protein: CASSQGTSDGYTF.

This clone has only a few counts. This chain links TRBV2 with TRBJ1-2; no clear D gene. Per the germline V gene, CDR1 is SNHLY and CDR2 is FYNNEI. Between the trimmed V and J ends, which lost 7 bases and 0 bases, there was a span of 9 bases. The CDR3 totals 13 residues. Written as DNA, the CDR3 is TGTGCCAGCAAGCCTCAAACTAACTATGGCTACACCTTC. Translating it yields CASKPQTNYGYTF.

This clone has a single count. The chain joins TRBV2 to TRBJ2-2; tentatively, D is TRBD1 (6 bases). The CDR3 contains 15 residues. Germline V gives CDR1 SNHLY, CDR2 FYNNEI. V shed 4 bases and J shed 0 bases, with 9 bases lying between them. The CDR3 DNA reads TGTGCCAGCAGTGGACAGGCTTCGAACACCGGGGAGCTGTTTTTT. Protein: CASSGQASNTGELFF. The variable domain in full, with the rest retrieved from reference TRBV2 and TRBJ2-2, is EPEVTQTPSHQVTQMGQEVILRCVPISNHLYFYWYRQILGQKVEFLVSFYNNEISEKSEIFDDQFSVERPDGSNFTLKIRSTKLEDSAMYFCASSGQASNTGELFFGEGSRLTVL.

J is TRBJ1-1 and V is TRBV14; D unclear. The CDR3 contains 15 residues. Trimming left V 5 bases short and J 1 base short, with 14 bases between. Germline V CDR1 and CDR2: SGHDN, FVKESK. The CDR3 spells CASSSKWERNTEAFF. In DNA, the CDR3 is TGTGCCAGCAGCTCCAAATGGGAGAGGAACACTGAAGCTTTCTTT.

The V call is TRBV28, the J call TRBJ1-2; a possible D gene is TRBD1 (6 bases). CDR1 and CDR2 (germline): MDHEN, SYDVKM. The germline V and J ends were trimmed by 8 bases and 7 bases, with 17 bases remaining between them. This CDR3 has 13 amino acids. This chain's CDR3 is CASGHGGGRGYTF. The CDR3 DNA sequence: TGTGCCAGCGGACACGGCGGGGGGCGTGGCTACACCTTC.

V gene TRBV29-1 combines with J gene TRBJ1-5, with a tentative D call TRBD1 (6 bases). The CDR3 extends over 12 amino acids. Germline V CDR1 and CDR2: SQVTM, ANQGSEA. V lost 4 bases to trimming and J lost 5 bases, with 9 bases between them. For the CDR3, the DNA is TGCAGCGTTGCCTCAGGGGATCAGCCCCAGCATTTT. Protein: CSVASGDQPQHF.

The V and J genes are TRBV29-1 and TRBJ2-7; weak D call: TRBD2 (5 bases). This CDR3 has 11 residues. CDR1 and CDR2 from the germline V gene are SQVTM and ANQGSEA. The V gene lost 7 bases and the J gene lost 4 bases, with 11 bases spanning the gap. The CDR3 bases are TGCAGCGCGGCGGGCACATACGAGCAGTACTTC. Residues: CSAAGTYEQYF.

V gene TRBV7-2 combines with J gene TRBJ1-2, with D tentatively TRBD1 (6 bases). Germline V gene lookup returns CDR1 SGHTA and CDR2 FQGNSA. V gave up 5 bases and J gave up 4 bases, with 14 bases separating them. The CDR3 has 14 residues. CDR3: CASSKASQGYGYTF. As DNA, the CDR3 is TGTGCCAGCAGCAAAGCCTCACAGGGCTATGGCTACACCTTC.

Here the CDR3 DNA reads TGTGCCAGCAGTTTATCGTGGGGACTAGCGGGAGTCAAGCAGTTCTTC. This translates into CASSLSWGLAGVKQFF. The V call is TRBV27, the J call TRBJ2-1; 14 nucleotides align to TRBD2. The CDR3 has 16 residues. The junction had 6 bases not matched to a gene; V was cut back by 0 bases and J by 11 bases. The germline V gene has CDR1 MNHEY and CDR2 SMNVEV (reference sequence).

The chain has TRBV10-3 and TRBJ2-2; D is perhaps TRBD2 (6 bases). The CDR3 length is 14 residues. The V and J ends lost 2 bases and 4 bases respectively, with 8 bases between them. Germline loops: CDR1 ENHRY, CDR2 SYGVKD. This CDR3 reads CAISEASATGELFF. The CDR3 DNA reads as TGTGCCATCAGTGAGGCTAGCGCCACCGGGGAGCTGTTTTTT.